The source of this T cell receptor beta chain is a study of shared clonotypes between healthy human individuals. Looking at the study overall: Two women and three men aged 18 to 49 made up the donors.

Concerning this clone itself: What it binds is unknown.

CDR3 length equals 19 residues. Germline V gene lookup returns CDR1 MDHEN and CDR2 SYDVKM. V trimming: 5 bases; J trimming: 7 bases; junction bases outside the gene matches: 24. Deep was the level used in running the assay. This table comes from immunoSEQ multiplex PCR, and its TCRdb copy is limited to in-frame clones, with some not included. This table holds 95,000 to 120,000 clones, over 65% found once. Study conclusions and caveats: On the whole, naive subsets had larger estimated richness than memory subsets had.

Sequencing was done on a sample of memory CD8+ T cells sorted from blood. Described subset: CD45RO+ cells pooled with CCR7-negative TemRA cells. The gene calls are TRBV28 and TRBJ2-5, with 8 positions matching TRBD1. This TCR came from a woman in her 30s in good health. This chain's CDR3 is CASSTNRDRSFRGLGTQYF. CDR3 sequence (DNA): TGTGCCAGCAGTACTAACCGGGACAGGTCATTCCGCGGCTTAGGGACCCAGTACTTC.